The next 15 T cell receptor beta chains were all read from a single sample in a study of response to subunit inactivated influenza vaccine. TCRdb ran MiXCR on the RT-PCR reads and lists one entry per CDR3 protein. This sample carries some 800,000 distinct CDR3 sequences, 21% of them seen once, and the ten largest clones take 10% to 13%. The sample was PBMCs from blood, taken 5 to 6 days after vaccination. The receptor source for this set is a man aged 50-60 years who received an inactivated influenza vaccine.

The table lists this clonotype with many counts. V gene TRBV5-8 combines with J gene TRBJ2-1, with D perhaps matching TRBD2 (6 bases). CDR1 is SGHTS, CDR2 YDEGEE, per germline. CDR3 size: 15 residues. Trimming left V 5 bases short and J 0 bases short, with 12 bases between. CDR3 region: CASSYRSGSYNEQFF. The CDR3 DNA reads TGTGCCAGCAGTTACCGTAGCGGCTCCTACAATGAGCAGTTCTTC.

This clonotype was recorded a few times. The rearrangement joins TRBV4-3 to TRBJ2-5; D perhaps matches TRBD1 (5 bases). The CDR3 has 15 amino acids. Trimming pared 0 bases from V and 4 bases from J, leaving 12 bases between. Germline V gives CDR1 LGHNA, CDR2 YSLEER. CDR3 nucleotide sequence: TGCGCCAGCAGCCAAGATTGGGGCCCCAGAGAGACCCAGTACTTC. Translating gives CASSQDWGPRETQYF.

This clonotype has a handful of counts. The V call is TRBV9, the J call TRBJ2-1, with 11 bases that match TRBD2. The CDR3 contains 18 residues. Germline CDR1 and CDR2: SGDLS and YYNGEE. With V trimmed by 0 bases and J by 7 bases, 12 bases remained unmatched. The CDR3 sequence is CASSVGNRAASGRNEQFF. The CDR3 DNA reads as TGTGCCAGCAGCGTAGGAAACAGGGCAGCTAGCGGGAGGAATGAGCAGTTCTTC.

This clonotype was counted at least ten times. This chain's CDR3 is CSALTGNHGYTF. The CDR3 nucleotides read TGCAGTGCGCTAACAGGGAATCATGGCTACACCTTC. The J gene is TRBJ1-2, the V gene TRBV20-1, with D possibly TRBD1 on 6 matching bases. The germline gives CDR1 DFQATT, CDR2 SNEGSKA (reference sequence). Trimming pared 6 bases from V and 6 bases from J, leaving 14 bases between. The CDR3 sequence is 12 residues long.

The table lists this clonotype with a few counts. The rearrangement joins TRBV12-3 or TRBV12-4 to TRBJ2-4, with TRBD1 identical over 7 bases. The CDR3 is made up of 14 amino acids. V lost 4 bases to trimming and J lost 4 bases; unmatched junction nucleotides: 4. The CDR3 here is CASSWGTAKNIQYF. The CDR3 bases are TGTGCCAGCAGTTGGGGGACAGCTAAAAACATTCAGTACTTC.

This clonotype was counted a few times. The chain's CDR3 is CATSTRQSTDTQYF. For the CDR3, the DNA is TGTGCCACCAGCACTAGACAGAGCACAGATACGCAGTATTTT. This chain links TRBV15 with TRBJ2-3, with D possibly being TRBD1 (5 bases). V was shortened by 4 bases and J by 0 bases, with 8 bases between the two germline ends. The CDR3 is made up of 14 amino acids. Germline V lookup: CDR1 LNHNV, CDR2 YYDKDF (reference sequence).

This clonotype was observed a few times. The rearrangement joins TRBV7-6 to TRBJ1-2; TRBD1 matches 7 bases. CDR1 is SGHVS, CDR2 FNYEAQ, per germline. The CDR3 spans 18 residues. With 0 bases clipped from V and 5 bases from J, the junction kept 15 bases outside the gene matches. Written as DNA, the CDR3 is TGTGCCAGCAGCTTAGCGGGGGGACAGATGTACTTCGGGTATGGCTACACCTTC. Protein sequence: CASSLAGGQMYFGYGYTF.

This clonotype was counted between two and nine times. The chain has TRBV5-6 and TRBJ2-5; 10 bases line up with TRBD2. From germline, CDR1 is SGHDT and CDR2 YYEEEE. This CDR3 has 16 amino acids. Trimming cost V 0 bases and J 2 bases; bases outside gene matches: 4. CDR3 coding DNA: TGTGCCAGCAGCTTGGATCCAGCGGGAGGGCAAGAGACCCAGTACTTC. Translating it yields CASSLDPAGGQETQYF.

This clonotype occurred a few times. The V and J genes are TRBV28 and TRBJ1-4; D remains unclear. The germline V and J ends were trimmed by 4 bases and 7 bases, with 10 bases remaining between them. The germline V gene encodes CDR1 MDHEN and CDR2 SYDVKM. The CDR3 runs to 13 residues. The CDR3 loop is CASSSTPGEKLFF. In DNA, the CDR3 is TGTGCCAGCAGTTCCACACCGGGTGAAAAACTGTTTTTT. Full variable domain (rest looked up from reference TRBV28 and TRBJ1-4): DVKVTQSSRYLVKRTGEKVFLECVQDMDHENMFWYRQDPGLGLRLIYFSYDVKMKEKGDIPEGYSVSREKKERFSLILESASTNQTSMYLCASSSTPGEKLFFGSGTQLSVL.

This clonotype has just a few counts. This sequence joins TRBV5-5 and TRBJ2-5; the D gene is possibly TRBD2 (5 bases). This CDR3 has 15 residues. Trimming took off 0 bases at V and 1 base at J, with 10 bases between the two ends. From germline, CDR1 is SGHKS and CDR2 YYEKEE (reference sequence). Here the CDR3 reads CASSLDPGIQETQYF. DNA of the CDR3: TGTGCCAGCAGCTTGGACCCGGGGATCCAAGAGACCCAGTACTTC.

The table lists this clonotype with a few counts. The rearrangement joins TRBV5-1 to TRBJ2-1; D is unclear. V was shortened by 4 bases and J by 5 bases, with 10 bases between the two germline ends. This CDR3 region has 13 residues. The V gene's germline CDR1 is SGHRS and CDR2 YFSETQ. The CDR3, as DNA: TGCGCCAGCAGCCGTACACGAGACAATGAGCAGTTCTTC. Translated, it gives CASSRTRDNEQFF. Using reference TRBV5-1 and TRBJ2-1 for the parts outside the CDR3, the full variable domain is KAGVTQTPRYLIKTRGQQVTLSCSPISGHRSVSWYQQTPGQGLQFLFEYFSETQRNKGNFPGRFSGRQFSNSRSEMNVSTLELGDSALYLCASSRTRDNEQFFGPGTRLTVL.

This clonotype was counted only a few times. The CDR3 DNA sequence: TGCAGTGCAAAGGTCAGACAGGGAAACTATGGCTACACCTTC. Translation: CSAKVRQGNYGYTF. This chain links TRBV20-1 with TRBJ1-2; 7 bases fit TRBD1. Germline trimming cut 6 bases from V and 2 bases from J; bases unmatched to any gene: 9. The CDR3 is made up of 14 amino acids. Germline-derived CDR1 and CDR2 are DFQATT and SNEGSKA (reference sequence).

This chain connects TRBV28 to TRBJ2-7; 9 nucleotides match TRBD1. V lost 5 bases, J lost 2 bases, and 7 bases stayed unmatched. Germline V gene data show CDR1 as MDHEN and CDR2 as SYDVKM. The length of the CDR3 is 15 residues. The DNA of the CDR3 is TGTGCCAGCAGTGGGGACAGGGCGCCAACCTACGAGCAGTACTTC. The encoded protein is CASSGDRAPTYEQYF.

The chain combines TRBV5-1 with TRBJ2-7; D possibly corresponds to TRBD2 (6 bases). The CDR3 is 15 amino acids. CDR1 SGHRS and CDR2 YFSETQ come from the germline V gene. V lost 3 bases to trimming and J lost 2 bases, with 15 bases between them. The CDR3 protein is CASSWGGTGTYEQYF. In nucleotides, the CDR3 is TGCGCCAGCAGCTGGGGCGGGACTGGGACCTACGAGCAGTACTTC. Drawing the rest from reference TRBV5-1 and TRBJ2-7, the complete variable domain is KAGVTQTPRYLIKTRGQQVTLSCSPISGHRSVSWYQQTPGQGLQFLFEYFSETQRNKGNFPGRFSGRQFSNSRSEMNVSTLELGDSALYLCASSWGGTGTYEQYFGPGTRLTVT.

The chain employs TRBV15 and TRBJ2-2; maybe TRBD2 (6 bases). Trimming took 1 base from V and 3 from J, leaving 15 bases between them. Germline V gene lookup returns CDR1 LNHNV and CDR2 YYDKDF (reference sequence). The CDR3 spans 17 residues. For the CDR3, the DNA is TGTGCCACCAGCAGAGGCGCAGGGAGGACGGACACCGGGGAGCTGTTTTTT. Translation gives CATSRGAGRTDTGELFF.